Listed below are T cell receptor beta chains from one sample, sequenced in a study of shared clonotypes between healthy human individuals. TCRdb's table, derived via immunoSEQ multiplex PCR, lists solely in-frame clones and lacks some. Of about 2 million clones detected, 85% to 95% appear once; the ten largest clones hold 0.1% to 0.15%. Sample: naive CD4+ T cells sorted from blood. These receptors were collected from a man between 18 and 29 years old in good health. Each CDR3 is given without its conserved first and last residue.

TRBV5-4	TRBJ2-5	ASSLEGFKETQY
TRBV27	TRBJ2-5	ASRIEGGAQETQY
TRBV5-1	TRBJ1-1	ASSRAPGQPTEAF
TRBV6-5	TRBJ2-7	ASSSKLGADYEQY
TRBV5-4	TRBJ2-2	ASSQPSKNTGELF
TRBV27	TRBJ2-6	ASSQPGGSGANVLT
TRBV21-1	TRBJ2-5	ASSKGWRRLAGWWEETQY
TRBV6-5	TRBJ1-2	ASSYKGWGGYT
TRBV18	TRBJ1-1	ASSQKGATEAF
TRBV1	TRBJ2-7	TSSITTLSGTWCYEQY